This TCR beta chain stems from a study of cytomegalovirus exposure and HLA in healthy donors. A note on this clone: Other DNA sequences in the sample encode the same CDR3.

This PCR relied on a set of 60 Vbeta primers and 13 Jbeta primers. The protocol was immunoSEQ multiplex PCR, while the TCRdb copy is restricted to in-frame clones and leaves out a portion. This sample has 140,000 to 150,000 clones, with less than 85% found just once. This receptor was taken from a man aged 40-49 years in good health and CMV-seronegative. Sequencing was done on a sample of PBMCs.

The CDR3 protein is CASSFQGAGEKLFF. As DNA, the CDR3 is TGTGCCAGCAGTTTCCAGGGGGCAGGTGAAAAACTGTTTTTT. This chain joins TRBV28 and TRBJ1-4; the match to TRBD1 covers 8 bases. CDR3 size: 14 residues. The V and J ends lost 3 bases and 7 bases, in that order; junction bases with no gene match: 4. Looked up from germline, CDR1 is MDHEN and CDR2 is SYDVKM.